The 17 T cell receptor beta chains reported below all come from one sample, sequenced in a study of T cell repertoires in cytomegalovirus infection. In TCRdb, the reads were re-called with MiXCR into one record per CDR3 protein. The data show some 300,000 distinct CDR3 sequences, with about an eighth seen just once and about 10% held by the top ten. The source material was PBMCs. These receptors all stem from a human donor in good health (CMV status not recorded). Some clones in this sample may be carry-over from other donors' samples.

The chain joins TRBV20-1 to TRBJ2-3; possibly TRBD1 for D (6 bases). The CDR3 spans 12 residues. Trimming took off 5 bases at V and 6 bases at J, with 12 bases between the two ends. The V gene's germline CDR1 is DFQATT and CDR2 SNEGSKA (reference sequence). In DNA form, the CDR3 reads TGCAGTGCTGCACAGGGAGTTGATACGCAGTATTTT. It is translated as CSAAQGVDTQYF.

This clonotype has ten or more counts. V and J are TRBV7-9 and TRBJ2-5, with D maybe TRBD1 (5 bases). The CDR3 loop spans 10 amino acids. Germline V lookup: CDR1 SEHNR, CDR2 FQNEAQ (reference sequence). V lost 8 bases, J lost 5 bases, and 6 bases lay in between. CDR3 in DNA: TGTGCCAGCCAGGGTGAGACCCAGTACTTC. Protein sequence: CASQGETQYF. The entire variable domain, with the rest obtained from reference TRBV7-9 and TRBJ2-5, is as follows: DTGVSQNPRHKITKRGQNVTFRCDPISEHNRLYWYRQTLGQGPEFLTYFQNEAQLEKSRLLSDRFSAERPKGSFSTLEIQRTEQGDSAMYLCASQGETQYFGPGTRLLVL.

This clonotype appeared many times. The chain couples TRBV12-3 or TRBV12-4 to TRBJ1-2, with D unresolved. The V end was cut by 3 bases, the J end by 3 bases, with 11 bases between. The CDR3 spans 14 residues. The chain's CDR3 is CASSFLGSYYGYTF. For the CDR3, the DNA is TGTGCCAGCAGTTTTCTGGGGAGCTACTATGGCTACACCTTC.

This clonotype was seen at least ten times. V is TRBV5-5 and J is TRBJ2-7, with 8 bases identical to TRBD1. CDR3 length equals 15 residues. CDR1 SGHKS and CDR2 YYEKEE come from the germline V gene (reference sequence). The ends lost 3 bases at V and 6 bases at J; junction bases unmatched: 11. CDR3 sequence reads: CASSYGQGTHREQYF. CDR3 coding DNA: TGTGCCAGCAGCTATGGACAGGGCACGCACCGCGAGCAGTACTTC.

The sample holds many counts of this clonotype. The chain combines TRBV7-2 with TRBJ1-1; TRBD1 matches 7 bases. V shed 5 bases and J 5 bases; nucleotides not matched to a gene: 11. The CDR3 runs 15 residues. Germline loops: CDR1 SGHTA, CDR2 FQGNSA. As DNA, the CDR3 is TGTGCCAGCAGCAAGAATCCGGGACAGCGAACTGAAGCTTTCTTT. It translates to CASSKNPGQRTEAFF.

This clonotype was detected many times. This sequence joins TRBV6-2 or TRBV6-3 and TRBJ2-5; D ambiguous. CDR3 length: 12 residues. V was clipped by 5 bases and J by 5 bases, with 9 bases between them. Germline V lookup: CDR1 MNHEY, CDR2 SVGEGT. The CDR3 DNA reads as TGTGCCAGCAGTCGGCGCGGCGAGACCCAGTACTTC. Translation gives CASSRRGETQYF.

There are many counts of this clonotype. The chain combines TRBV27 with TRBJ2-3; D tentatively fits TRBD1 or TRBD2 (5 bases each). The CDR3 is made up of 14 amino acids. CDR1 is MNHEY, CDR2 SMNVEV, per germline (reference sequence). V was shortened by 6 bases and J by 9 bases, with 19 bases between the two germline ends. The CDR3 sequence is CASRTRADRGTQYF. DNA for the CDR3: TGTGCCAGCAGAACCCGGGCCGACAGAGGGACGCAGTATTTT.

This clonotype was counted at least ten times. This sequence joins TRBV7-2 and TRBJ1-3; D perhaps matches TRBD1 (5 bases). Germline V lookup: CDR1 SGHTA, CDR2 FQGNSA. The CDR3 covers 14 residues. Trimming removed 5 bases from V and 2 bases from J, with 10 bases in between. CDR3 in DNA: TGTGCCAGCAGCCCTGACAGTCCTGGAAACACCATATATTTT. It yields the protein CASSPDSPGNTIYF.

This clonotype has at least ten counts. The chain combines TRBV19 with TRBJ2-1; perhaps TRBD2 as D (6 bases). The CDR3 spans 13 residues. Trimming shortened V by 5 bases and J by 5 bases, and 10 bases separated the two germline ends. Germline assignment: CDR1 LNHDA and CDR2 SQIVND (reference sequence). In nucleotides, the CDR3 is TGTGCCAGTAGTGCTAGCGTAAACAATGAGCAGTTCTTC. Protein sequence: CASSASVNNEQFF.

This clonotype showed up many times. This chain joins TRBV7-9 and TRBJ2-6; either TRBD1 or TRBD2 may fit D (5 bases each). From germline, CDR1 is SEHNR and CDR2 FQNEAQ (reference sequence). CDR3 length: 20 residues. V shed 2 bases and J shed 1 base, with 21 bases lying between them. In DNA form, the CDR3 reads TGTGCCAGCAGCTTACTCGGGGAAAGGGGCCTTAAGTCTGGGGCCAACGTCCTGACTTTC. It is translated as CASSLLGERGLKSGANVLTF.

Many counts were recorded for this clonotype. The genes are TRBV7-2 and TRBJ2-1; no reliable D call. This CDR3 spans 14 amino acids. Trimming took 1 base from V and 7 from J, leaving 11 bases between them. The germline CDR1 and CDR2 sequences are SGHTA and FQGNSA. This CDR3 reads CASSLDLGSNEQFF. The DNA of the CDR3 is TGTGCCAGCAGCTTAGATCTAGGTTCAAATGAGCAGTTCTTC. The full variable domain, its missing parts supplied by reference TRBV7-2 and TRBJ2-1, is GAGVSQSPSNKVTEKGKDVELRCDPISGHTALYWYRQSLGQGLEFLIYFQGNSAPDKSGLPSDRFSAERTGGSVSTLTIQRTQQEDSAVYLCASSLDLGSNEQFFGPGTRLTVL.

This clonotype occurred many times. The V call is TRBV11-1, the J call TRBJ2-2; no reliable D call. This CDR3 is built from 14 residues. In germline, CDR1 is SGHAT, CDR2 FQDESV (reference sequence). V shed 10 bases and J shed 2 bases, with 14 bases lying between them. CDR3 in DNA: TGTGCCATTCTTGATCTACGAAACACCGGGGAGCTGTTTTTT. Residues: CAILDLRNTGELFF. Looking up the rest from reference TRBV11-1 and TRBJ2-2 gives the full variable domain: EAEVAQSPRYKITEKSQAVAFWCDPISGHATLYWYRQILGQGPELLVQFQDESVVDDSQLPKDRFSAERLKGVDSTLKIQPAELGDSAMYLCAILDLRNTGELFFGEGSRLTVL.

This clonotype was counted at least ten times. CDR3 bases: TGTGCCAGCACGAATCTTGGGACTAGCGACACAGATACGCAGTATTTT. It is translated as CASTNLGTSDTDTQYF. The chain links TRBV28 to TRBJ2-3; 10 nucleotides agree with TRBD2. V shed 7 bases, J shed 2 bases, and the junction held 9 bases outside the gene matches. The CDR3 runs to 16 residues. In germline, CDR1 is MDHEN, CDR2 SYDVKM.

The J gene is TRBJ2-1, the V gene TRBV14, with TRBD2 matching over 12 bases. This CDR3 is 16 amino acids long. The V gene end was trimmed by 5 bases and the J gene end by 6 bases; junction bases not matched to a gene: 8. Germline V gives CDR1 SGHDN, CDR2 FVKESK. The CDR3 loop is CASSFALAGGINEQFF. CDR3 bases: TGTGCCAGCAGCTTCGCACTAGCGGGAGGTATCAATGAGCAGTTCTTC.

This clonotype was detected a few times. The chain is built from TRBV5-6 and TRBJ2-1; 10 positions match TRBD2. This CDR3 contains 15 residues. With V trimmed by 2 bases and J by 4 bases, 3 bases remained unmatched. The germline CDR1 and CDR2 sequences are SGHDT and YYEEEE. CDR3 in DNA: TGTGCCAGCAGCTTAACTAGCGGGGTATACAATGAGCAGTTCTTC. Amino acids: CASSLTSGVYNEQFF.

The chain links TRBV5-5 to TRBJ2-5, with D possibly TRBD1 on 5 matching bases. Trimming stripped 2 bases from V and 1 base from J, with 9 bases between. CDR3 length: 14 residues. Germline V gives CDR1 SGHKS, CDR2 YYEKEE (reference sequence). CDR3 sequence reads: CASSFRTPQETQYF. As DNA, the CDR3 is TGTGCCAGCAGCTTTAGGACACCCCAAGAGACCCAGTACTTC. The full variable domain, in which reference TRBV5-5 and TRBJ2-5 provide the parts outside the CDR3, is DAGVTQSPTHLIKTRGQQVTLRCSPISGHKSVSWYQQVLGQGPQFIFQYYEKEERGRGNFPDRFSARQFPNYSSELNVNALLLGDSALYLCASSFRTPQETQYFGPGTRLLVL.

Details on this clonotype: This may be a read error, as it is one base from a much larger clone. This likely comes from a read error, as the CDR3 has no conserved phenylalanine or tryptophan at its end. V gene TRBV7-4 combines with J gene TRBJ2-1; D is perhaps TRBD2 (6 bases). V lost 3 bases to trimming and J lost 4 bases, with 10 bases between them. CDR3 length: 14 amino acids. CDR1 and CDR2 (germline): SGHVT, SQSDAQ. CDR3 sequence reads: CASSLTREYNEQFL. The CDR3 DNA is TGTGCCAGCAGCTTGACTAGGGAGTACAATGAGCAGTTCTTA.